Presented here are 6 T cell receptor beta chains from one specimen sequenced in a study of blood T cell dynamics during melanoma immunotherapy. Time point given: pre-treatment baseline. Method: immunoSEQ multiplex PCR; TCRdb's copy keeps in-frame clones and lacks some. The table has roughly 15,000 clones, about nine tenths seen once. The input for sequencing was blood, taken from a patient treated with checkpoint blockade. These receptors originate from a human donor with melanoma.

The genes are TRBV5-8 and TRBJ1-1; the D is unclear. In germline, CDR1 is SGHTS, CDR2 YDEGEE. Trimming took off 0 bases at V and 3 bases at J, with 3 bases between the two ends. The CDR3 runs to 12 residues. The CDR3 DNA reads TGTGCCAGCAGCTTGGAGTACACTGAAGCTTTCTTT. This gives the protein CASSLEYTEAFF.

The chain carries TRBV27 and TRBJ1-2, with a possible D match to TRBD1 (6 bases). V dropped 5 bases and J dropped 3 bases, with 19 bases sitting between them. Per germline, CDR1 MNHEY and CDR2 SMNVEV (reference sequence). The CDR3 sequence is 16 residues long. This chain's CDR3 is CASSPRPGGPYYGYTF. DNA of the CDR3: TGTGCCAGCAGTCCCCGTCCGGGGGGGCCCTACTATGGCTACACCTTC.

The chain carries TRBV6-5 and TRBJ2-3, with D tentatively TRBD2 (6 bases). Germline CDR1 MNHEY, CDR2 SVGAGI. This CDR3 spans 14 amino acids. Trimming left V 5 bases short and J 5 bases short, with 14 bases between. The CDR3 DNA follows: TGTGCCAGCAGTAAGGGGCAGGGAGGAGATACGCAGTATTTT. As protein: CASSKGQGGDTQYF.

The genes are TRBV2 and TRBJ1-5, with a possible D match to TRBD1 (6 bases). With 1 base removed from V and 3 bases from J, the gap between germline ends came to 13 bases. Germline V gives CDR1 SNHLY, CDR2 FYNNEI. The CDR3 runs 16 residues. The CDR3 here is CASSEGAGANNQPQHF. CDR3 in DNA: TGTGCCAGCAGTGAAGGGGCGGGGGCCAACAATCAGCCCCAGCATTTT.

V and J are TRBV7-2 and TRBJ2-1; possible D gene TRBD1, 6 bases. Germline-derived CDR1 and CDR2 are SGHTA and FQGNSA. V lost 1 base and J lost 4, with 20 bases in between. There are 18 residues in the CDR3. CDR3 sequence reads: CASSLVGDIWTPYNEQFF. The DNA for the CDR3 is TGTGCCAGCAGCTTAGTGGGGGACATCTGGACACCTTACAATGAGCAGTTCTTC.

The V and J genes are TRBV7-9 and TRBJ2-3; D gene ambiguous. Germline V lookup: CDR1 SEHNR, CDR2 FQNEAQ (reference sequence). Trimming pared 5 bases from V and 1 base from J, leaving 13 bases between. The CDR3 runs to 15 residues. The CDR3 loop reads CASSRRAARTDTQYF. CDR3 in DNA: TGTGCCAGCAGCCGACGGGCGGCCCGCACAGATACGCAGTATTTT.